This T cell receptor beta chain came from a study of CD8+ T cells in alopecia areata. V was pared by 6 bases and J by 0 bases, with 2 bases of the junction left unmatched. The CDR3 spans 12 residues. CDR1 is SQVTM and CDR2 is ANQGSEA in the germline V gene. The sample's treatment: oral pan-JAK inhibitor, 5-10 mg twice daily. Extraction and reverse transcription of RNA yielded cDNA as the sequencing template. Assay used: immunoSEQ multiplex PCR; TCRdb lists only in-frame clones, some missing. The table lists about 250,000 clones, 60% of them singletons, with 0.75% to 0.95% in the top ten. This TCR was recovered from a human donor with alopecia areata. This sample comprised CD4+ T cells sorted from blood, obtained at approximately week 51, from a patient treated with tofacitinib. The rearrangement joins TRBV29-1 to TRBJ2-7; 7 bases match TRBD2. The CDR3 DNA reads TGCAGCGTGAGGACTAGCTCCTACGAGCAGTACTTC. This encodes CSVRTSSYEQYF.